A selection of T cell receptor beta chains follows, all from one sample in a study of OX40 agonist ivuxolimab in advanced cancers. Produced via immunoSEQ multiplex PCR; TCRdb's table is partial and in-frame only. The table has roughly 65,000 clones, around 88% seen once; the top ten hold 0.85% to 1%. The sequencing used CD4+ or CD8+ T cells sorted from blood, collected in a trial of the OX40 agonist ivuxolimab. The receptors come from an adult with an advanced solid tumor such as melanoma, head and neck, liver or kidney cancer. CDR3s include the opening cysteine and the closing phenylalanine or tryptophan. The D gene is left open where the match is weak. Some rows mark clone size as missing; the rest say once, few, many or name a class of expanded clone.

clone_size: once; d_call: -; j_call: TRBJ1-1; v_call: TRBV6-1; cdr3_aa: CASSYTTSEAFF; cdr3_nt: TGTGCCAGCAGTTATACGACGTCTGAAGCTTTCTTT
clone_size: -; d_call: TRBD2; j_call: TRBJ2-2; v_call: TRBV6-5; cdr3_aa: CASRRGWSVTGELFF; cdr3_nt: TGTGCCAGCCGGCGGGGGTGGTCGGTCACCGGGGAGCTGTTTTTT
clone_size: -; d_call: TRBD2; j_call: TRBJ2-1; v_call: TRBV28; cdr3_aa: CASSSSGGVNEQFF; cdr3_nt: TGTGCCAGCAGTTCCTCCGGGGGGGTCAATGAGCAGTTCTTC
clone_size: -; d_call: TRBD1; j_call: TRBJ1-5; v_call: TRBV2; cdr3_aa: CAIRQGEGNQPQHF; cdr3_nt: TGTGCCATACGACAGGGTGAGGGCAATCAGCCCCAGCATTTT
clone_size: -; d_call: -; j_call: TRBJ2-1; v_call: TRBV7-8; cdr3_aa: CASSLELDAYNEQFF; cdr3_nt: TGTGCCAGCAGCTTAGAGCTAGACGCCTACAATGAGCAGTTCTTC
clone_size: -; d_call: TRBD2; j_call: TRBJ2-1; v_call: TRBV9; cdr3_aa: CASSAGLAGGVSYNEQFF; cdr3_nt: TGTGCCAGCAGTGCGGGACTAGCGGGAGGGGTATCCTACAATGAGCAGTTCTTC
clone_size: -; d_call: -; j_call: TRBJ2-5; v_call: TRBV5-5; cdr3_aa: CASSKGLARETQYF; cdr3_nt: TGTGCCAGCAGCAAGGGCCTTGCACGGGAGACCCAGTACTTC
clone_size: -; d_call: -; j_call: TRBJ1-1; v_call: TRBV30; cdr3_aa: CAWRRRAEAFF; cdr3_nt: TGTGCCTGGAGGAGGAGGGCTGAAGCTTTCTTT
clone_size: -; d_call: -; j_call: TRBJ1-4; v_call: TRBV19; cdr3_aa: CASTETGRVKGEKLFF; cdr3_nt: TGTGCCAGTACGGAAACAGGGAGGGTAAAAGGTGAAAAACTGTTTTTT
clone_size: -; d_call: -; j_call: TRBJ1-1; v_call: TRBV5-5; cdr3_aa: CASSGLVRGNTEAFF; cdr3_nt: TGTGCCAGCAGCGGACTAGTGCGGGGCAACACTGAAGCTTTCTTT
clone_size: few; d_call: -; j_call: TRBJ1-3; v_call: TRBV9; cdr3_aa: CASSEAGLSSGNTIYF; cdr3_nt: TGTGCCAGCAGCGAAGCGGGACTCAGCTCTGGAAACACCATATATTTT
clone_size: -; d_call: -; j_call: TRBJ2-5; v_call: TRBV5-1; cdr3_aa: CASSLASQETQYF; cdr3_nt: TGCGCCAGCAGCTTAGCCAGCCAAGAGACCCAGTACTTC
clone_size: -; d_call: -; j_call: TRBJ2-7; v_call: TRBV29-1; cdr3_aa: CSGGTVYEQYF; cdr3_nt: TGCAGCGGCGGGACAGTCTACGAGCAGTACTTC
clone_size: -; d_call: -; j_call: TRBJ2-2; v_call: TRBV5-4; cdr3_aa: CASSHRAVLGGELFF; cdr3_nt: TGTGCCAGCAGCCATCGAGCGGTGCTAGGCGGGGAGCTGTTTTTT
clone_size: -; d_call: -; j_call: TRBJ1-5; v_call: TRBV11-2; cdr3_aa: CASSFTPGVNQPQHF; cdr3_nt: TGTGCCAGCAGCTTTACCCCGGGGGTTAATCAGCCCCAGCATTTT
clone_size: -; d_call: -; j_call: TRBJ1-2; v_call: TRBV30; cdr3_aa: CAWGTGTSGYTF; cdr3_nt: TGTGCCTGGGGGACGGGGACGAGTGGCTACACCTTC
clone_size: -; d_call: TRBD2; j_call: TRBJ2-2; v_call: TRBV5-1; cdr3_aa: CASSRGTSATGELFF; cdr3_nt: TGCGCCAGCAGCCGTGGGACTAGCGCCACCGGGGAGCTGTTTTTT
clone_size: -; d_call: TRBD1; j_call: TRBJ1-2; v_call: TRBV5-1; cdr3_aa: CASSLGTGSYGYTF; cdr3_nt: TGCGCCAGCAGCTTGGGGACAGGGAGCTATGGCTACACCTTC
clone_size: -; d_call: TRBD2; j_call: TRBJ2-7; v_call: TRBV5-5; cdr3_aa: CASIQGLGGYEQYF; cdr3_nt: TGTGCCAGCATCCAGGGACTAGGGGGTTACGAGCAGTACTTC
clone_size: -; d_call: -; j_call: TRBJ2-7; v_call: TRBV27; cdr3_aa: CASSSSGLVLRYEQYF; cdr3_nt: TGTGCCAGCAGCTCATCGGGACTTGTGTTGCGGTACGAGCAGTACTTC
clone_size: -; d_call: -; j_call: TRBJ1-5; v_call: TRBV21-1; cdr3_aa: CARWGVNQPQHF; cdr3_nt: TGTGCCAGGTGGGGGGTGAACCAGCCCCAGCATTTT
clone_size: -; d_call: -; j_call: TRBJ1-1; v_call: TRBV9; cdr3_aa: CASSEHWNTEAFF; cdr3_nt: TGTGCCAGCAGCGAGCACTGGAACACTGAAGCTTTCTTT
clone_size: -; d_call: TRBD2; j_call: TRBJ2-1; v_call: TRBV7-2; cdr3_aa: CASSPPAGGGEQFF; cdr3_nt: TGTGCCAGCAGCCCTCCGGCGGGGGGGGGTGAGCAGTTCTTC
clone_size: -; d_call: -; j_call: TRBJ2-2; v_call: TRBV10-3; cdr3_aa: CAISESSWRANTGELFF; cdr3_nt: TGTGCCATCAGTGAGTCAAGCTGGCGCGCGAACACCGGGGAGCTGTTTTTT
clone_size: -; d_call: -; j_call: TRBJ1-5; v_call: TRBV18; cdr3_aa: CASSPRGDYSNQPQHF; cdr3_nt: TGTGCCAGCTCACCGCGAGGAGATTATAGCAATCAGCCCCAGCATTTT
clone_size: -; d_call: -; j_call: TRBJ1-4; v_call: TRBV27; cdr3_aa: CASSFLGTHLSDEKLFF; cdr3_nt: TGTGCCAGCAGTTTCCTGGGGACGCACCTCAGCGATGAAAAACTGTTTTTT
clone_size: -; d_call: -; j_call: TRBJ1-1; v_call: TRBV11-2; cdr3_aa: CASSAGTRGTEAFF; cdr3_nt: TGTGCCAGCAGCGCCGGGACTAGGGGCACTGAAGCTTTCTTT
clone_size: -; d_call: -; j_call: TRBJ1-1; v_call: TRBV11-2; cdr3_aa: CASSLGAQGTHQAFF; cdr3_nt: TGTGCCAGCAGCTTAGGGGCACAGGGTACGCATCAGGCTTTCTTT
clone_size: -; d_call: -; j_call: TRBJ1-5; v_call: TRBV6-5; cdr3_aa: CASSYSAALNQPQHF; cdr3_nt: TGTGCCAGCAGTTACTCAGCGGCACTCAATCAGCCCCAGCATTTT
clone_size: -; d_call: TRBD1; j_call: TRBJ1-5; v_call: TRBV6-5; cdr3_aa: CASSWDRRNQPQHF; cdr3_nt: TGTGCCAGCAGCTGGGACAGGCGTAATCAGCCCCAGCATTTT
clone_size: -; d_call: TRBD1; j_call: TRBJ2-1; v_call: TRBV7-9; cdr3_aa: CASSPGQGYNEQFF; cdr3_nt: TGTGCCAGCAGCCCCGGACAGGGCTACAATGAGCAGTTCTTC
clone_size: -; d_call: -; j_call: TRBJ1-1; v_call: TRBV2; cdr3_aa: CASSLLQRGTEAFF; cdr3_nt: TGTGCCAGCAGTTTGCTGCAGCGGGGGACTGAAGCTTTCTTT
clone_size: -; d_call: -; j_call: TRBJ2-7; v_call: TRBV7-2; cdr3_aa: CASSLRGQDEQYF; cdr3_nt: TGTGCCAGCAGCTTACGGGGGCAGGACGAGCAGTACTTC
clone_size: -; d_call: -; j_call: TRBJ2-2; v_call: TRBV7-3; cdr3_aa: CASSSSSGGTGELFF; cdr3_nt: TGTGCCAGCAGCTCATCCTCAGGTGGGACCGGGGAGCTGTTTTTT
clone_size: -; d_call: -; j_call: TRBJ2-3; v_call: TRBV6-5; cdr3_aa: CASRVQGSTDTQYF; cdr3_nt: TGTGCCAGCAGGGTACAGGGTAGCACAGATACGCAGTATTTT
clone_size: -; d_call: -; j_call: TRBJ1-5; v_call: TRBV28; cdr3_aa: CASSLGGGSGQPQHF; cdr3_nt: TGTGCCAGCAGTTTAGGCGGGGGAAGCGGGCAGCCCCAGCATTTT
clone_size: once; d_call: -; j_call: TRBJ2-2; v_call: TRBV11-2; cdr3_aa: CASSLDPLGAGELFF; cdr3_nt: TGTGCCAGCAGCTTAGACCCGTTAGGGGCCGGGGAGCTGTTTTTT
clone_size: -; d_call: TRBD1; j_call: TRBJ1-2; v_call: TRBV11-2; cdr3_aa: CASSPRGQGGGYTF; cdr3_nt: TGTGCCAGCAGCCCCCGCGGACAGGGTGGTGGCTACACCTTC
clone_size: once; d_call: TRBD2; j_call: TRBJ2-3; v_call: TRBV6-5; cdr3_aa: CASSPGTRADTQYF; cdr3_nt: TGTGCCAGCAGTCCCGGGACTAGGGCAGATACGCAGTATTTT
clone_size: few; d_call: TRBD2; j_call: TRBJ2-3; v_call: TRBV7-9; cdr3_aa: CASSLAGGNTDTQYF; cdr3_nt: TGTGCCAGCAGCCTAGCGGGGGGTAACACAGATACGCAGTATTTT
clone_size: -; d_call: -; j_call: TRBJ2-1; v_call: TRBV15; cdr3_aa: CATSRDEAVPNEQFF; cdr3_nt: TGTGCCACCAGCAGAGATGAGGCGGTACCCAACGAGCAGTTCTTC
clone_size: -; d_call: -; j_call: TRBJ1-1; v_call: TRBV5-1; cdr3_aa: CASSSDPWNTEAFF; cdr3_nt: TGCGCCAGCAGCTCGGACCCTTGGAACACTGAAGCTTTCTTT
clone_size: -; d_call: -; j_call: TRBJ1-4; v_call: TRBV18; cdr3_aa: CASSPSWGRGNEKLFF; cdr3_nt: TGTGCCAGCTCACCATCATGGGGACGGGGAAATGAAAAACTGTTTTTT
clone_size: -; d_call: -; j_call: TRBJ1-1; v_call: TRBV7-3; cdr3_aa: CASSPSEKNTEAFF; cdr3_nt: TGTGCCAGCAGCCCCTCTGAAAAGAACACTGAAGCTTTCTTT
clone_size: -; d_call: TRBD2; j_call: TRBJ2-3; v_call: TRBV4-1; cdr3_aa: CASSLRLAGGIDTQYF; cdr3_nt: TGCGCCAGCAGCTTACGACTAGCGGGGGGGATAGATACGCAGTATTTT
clone_size: -; d_call: TRBD1; j_call: TRBJ2-1; v_call: TRBV9; cdr3_aa: CASSGRPSWDSYNEQFF; cdr3_nt: TGTGCCAGCAGCGGGCGACCGAGCTGGGACAGTTACAATGAGCAGTTCTTC
clone_size: -; d_call: TRBD2; j_call: TRBJ2-1; v_call: TRBV5-8; cdr3_aa: CASSRGLGSYNEQFF; cdr3_nt: TGTGCCAGCAGCCGCGGACTAGGAAGCTACAATGAGCAGTTCTTC
clone_size: -; d_call: -; j_call: TRBJ2-1; v_call: TRBV10-3; cdr3_aa: CATRAGSAHGEQFF; cdr3_nt: TGTGCCACCCGGGCGGGCTCCGCCCATGGTGAGCAGTTCTTC
clone_size: -; d_call: -; j_call: TRBJ1-6; v_call: TRBV19; cdr3_aa: CASSSRRGHVFSPLHF; cdr3_nt: TGTGCCAGTAGTAGTCGTCGGGGACATGTCTTTTCACCCCTCCACTTT
clone_size: -; d_call: TRBD1; j_call: TRBJ2-1; v_call: TRBV7-8; cdr3_aa: CASREGQSGQGYNEQFF; cdr3_nt: TGTGCCAGCAGAGAAGGACAGTCGGGACAGGGCTACAATGAGCAGTTCTTC
clone_size: -; d_call: TRBD2; j_call: TRBJ2-5; v_call: TRBV15; cdr3_aa: CATSRDIEKDLGGGQETQYF; cdr3_nt: TGTGCCACCAGCAGAGATATAGAAAAAGATTTGGGCGGGGGGCAAGAGACCCAGTACTTC
clone_size: -; d_call: TRBD2; j_call: TRBJ2-5; v_call: TRBV9; cdr3_aa: CASTLGTNLRETQYF; cdr3_nt: TGTGCCAGCACCCTGGGGACTAACCTCCGTGAGACCCAGTACTTC
clone_size: -; d_call: -; j_call: TRBJ1-3; v_call: TRBV30; cdr3_aa: CAWTRGRNSGNTIYF; cdr3_nt: TGTGCCTGGACGAGGGGACGGAACTCTGGAAACACCATATATTTT
clone_size: -; d_call: -; j_call: TRBJ2-2; v_call: TRBV4-3; cdr3_aa: CASTRDGNPGELFF; cdr3_nt: TGCGCCAGCACCCGGGACGGGAATCCCGGGGAGCTGTTTTTT
clone_size: few; d_call: -; j_call: TRBJ1-1; v_call: TRBV7-8; cdr3_aa: CASSSLPAGSGSEAFF; cdr3_nt: TGTGCCAGCAGCTCACTCCCGGCAGGGTCGGGATCTGAAGCTTTCTTT